The rows below give T cell receptor beta chains drawn from one sample of a study of cytomegalovirus exposure and HLA in healthy donors. Data came from immunoSEQ multiplex PCR; TCRdb stores just in-frame clones and leaves some out. This table has around 300,000 clones, around 85% appearing once. Sample: PBMCs. Source of these receptors: a woman aged 18-29 years in good health and CMV-seronegative. Each CDR3 is given with its conserved first and last residue. A D gene is named only where the DNA matches it firmly. The size entry is marked missing in some rows and otherwise reads once, few, many or a size class.

d_call: -
j_call: TRBJ2-1
clone_size: -
v_call: TRBV4-2
cdr3_nt: TGTGCCAGCAGCCAGACGACACGAAACTACAATGAGCAGTTCTTC
cdr3_aa: CASSQTTRNYNEQFF

d_call: -
j_call: TRBJ1-5
clone_size: -
v_call: TRBV4-1
cdr3_nt: TGCGCCAGCAGCCAAAGCCCTCTCGAGAGCAATCAGCCCCAGCATTTT
cdr3_aa: CASSQSPLESNQPQHF

d_call: -
j_call: TRBJ1-4
clone_size: -
v_call: TRBV6-5
cdr3_nt: TGTGCCAGCAGAGCGAGCGGGTCGGTGAATGAAAAACTGTTTTTT
cdr3_aa: CASRASGSVNEKLFF

d_call: TRBD1
j_call: TRBJ1-6
clone_size: -
v_call: TRBV23-1
cdr3_nt: TGCGCCAGCAGTCAATCGAGGACAGGGGGCAATTCACCCCTCCACTTT
cdr3_aa: CASSQSRTGGNSPLHF

d_call: -
j_call: TRBJ2-7
clone_size: -
v_call: TRBV7-9
cdr3_nt: TGTGCCAGCAGCTTCCGGGACGAGCAGTACTTC
cdr3_aa: CASSFRDEQYF

d_call: -
j_call: TRBJ1-1
clone_size: -
v_call: TRBV7-9
cdr3_nt: TGTGCCAGCAGCCCCCAGGGGTTCACTGAAGCTTTCTTT
cdr3_aa: CASSPQGFTEAFF

d_call: TRBD1
j_call: TRBJ1-2
clone_size: -
v_call: TRBV14
cdr3_nt: TGTGCCAGCAGCTCACAGGGGTTGGGCGGCTACACCTTC
cdr3_aa: CASSSQGLGGYTF

d_call: TRBD1
j_call: TRBJ1-3
clone_size: -
v_call: TRBV7-6
cdr3_nt: TGTGCCAGCAGCGTAGCCCCTATTACAGGGGTTGGAAACACCATATATTTT
cdr3_aa: CASSVAPITGVGNTIYF

d_call: -
j_call: TRBJ1-4
clone_size: -
v_call: TRBV28
cdr3_nt: TGTGCCAGCAGTTCCTCCGATACCGGGATCCGAAAACTGTTTTTT
cdr3_aa: CASSSSDTGIRKLFF

d_call: -
j_call: TRBJ1-1
clone_size: -
v_call: TRBV19
cdr3_nt: TGTGCCAGTAATGATGGGGGCTTGAACACTGAAGCTTTCTTT
cdr3_aa: CASNDGGLNTEAFF

d_call: -
j_call: TRBJ2-7
clone_size: -
v_call: TRBV2
cdr3_nt: TGTGCCAGCAGTCCGGACACCTCCTACGAGCAGTACTTC
cdr3_aa: CASSPDTSYEQYF

d_call: -
j_call: TRBJ1-5
clone_size: few
v_call: TRBV5-1
cdr3_nt: TGCGCCAGCAGCTTTTTGGGCGGAAGGTCAGGGGAAGGGAGCAATCAGCCCCAGCATTTT
cdr3_aa: CASSFLGGRSGEGSNQPQHF

d_call: -
j_call: TRBJ1-2
clone_size: -
v_call: TRBV4-3
cdr3_nt: TGCGCCAGCGAACAAGACCGCAGGGAGGGATCCCCCTATGGCTACACCTTC
cdr3_aa: CASEQDRREGSPYGYTF

d_call: TRBD1
j_call: TRBJ1-2
clone_size: -
v_call: TRBV28
cdr3_nt: TGTGCCAGCAGTTGGACAGGGGCGTATGGCTACACCTTC
cdr3_aa: CASSWTGAYGYTF

d_call: -
j_call: TRBJ1-1
clone_size: once
v_call: TRBV30
cdr3_nt: TGTGCCCGGAGGCGGGATGATTCGTCCACTGAAGCTTTCTTT
cdr3_aa: CARRRDDSSTEAFF

d_call: -
j_call: TRBJ1-2
clone_size: -
v_call: TRBV6-5
cdr3_nt: TGTGCCAGCAGTTACCGGGGTGATGGCTACACCTTC
cdr3_aa: CASSYRGDGYTF

d_call: TRBD2
j_call: TRBJ2-7
clone_size: -
v_call: TRBV5-1
cdr3_nt: TGCGCCAGCAGCTGGGGAGGGTTCTACGAGCAGTACTTC
cdr3_aa: CASSWGGFYEQYF